The text below deals with one T cell receptor (beta chain). Survey level was the resolution at which the v3.0 immunoSEQ assay ran. Profiled with immunoSEQ multiplex PCR; TCRdb holds only in-frame clones, not every one. The top ten hold 8.7% of the sample, which has around 25,000 clones, approximately 90% seen once. The CDR3 contains 15 residues. Trimming took 0 bases from V and 2 from J, leaving 13 bases between them. Per germline, CDR1 SQVTM and CDR2 ANQGSEA. The data were obtained in a study of long-term antiretroviral therapy in people with HIV. Source: unsorted PBMCs, taken 1.8 years before starting antiretroviral therapy. The TCR comes from a man in his fifties or sixties with HIV. This chain connects TRBV29-1 to TRBJ2-5, with a possible D match to TRBD1 (5 bases). The CDR3 region has the DNA TGCAGCGTTGAAGACCTCTCGACAGCTCAAGAGACCCAGTACTTC. Protein product: CSVEDLSTAQETQYF.